The 19 T cell receptor beta chains given below trace back to one sample, sequenced in a study of tumor-infiltrating lymphocytes in oesophageal squamous cell carcinoma. TCRdb reanalysed the PCR reads using MiXCR and keeps one entry per CDR3 protein. The table has approximately 12,000 distinct CDR3 sequences, about half seen once; the top ten hold approximately 15%. The sample was normal esophageal tissue next to the tumor. These receptors all come from a male donor with esophageal squamous cell carcinoma.

In this sample, this clonotype turned up many times. This chain connects TRBV5-1 to TRBJ2-1, with a possible D match to TRBD1 (5 bases). The CDR3 has 15 residues. Germline CDR1 reads SGHRS; CDR2 reads YFSETQ. The ends were cut back, 2 bases at V and 0 bases at J, with 9 bases in the middle. CDR3 sequence (DNA): TGCGCCAGCAGCTTTAGACAGAGCTCCTACAATGAGCAGTTCTTC. Amino acid sequence: CASSFRQSSYNEQFF.

This clonotype showed up just once. The chain uses TRBV19 and TRBJ1-5; 7 nucleotides agree with TRBD1. CDR3 length equals 15 residues. Per germline, CDR1 LNHDA and CDR2 SQIVND (reference sequence). With 6 bases clipped from V and 0 bases from J, the junction kept 5 bases outside the gene matches. The CDR3 bases are TGTGCCAGTAGCGACAGGGCAAATAGCAATCAGCCCCAGCATTTT. Translation: CASSDRANSNQPQHF.

The count of this clonotype is one. Relative to the germline gene, one junction end is altered; a read error may explain this. V gene TRBV7-6 combines with J gene TRBJ2-5, with D unresolved. The length of the CDR3 is 13 residues. Per the germline V gene, CDR1 is SGHVS and CDR2 is FNYEAQ. The CDR3 loop is CASRPDGSWTQYF. The CDR3 coding sequence is TGTGCTAGCAGACCGGACGGGTCGTGGACCCAGTACTTC.

The V and J genes are TRBV11-2 and TRBJ2-1; D is perhaps TRBD2 (6 bases). Trimming shortened V by 0 bases and J by 2 bases, and 14 bases separated the two germline ends. The CDR3 contains 17 residues. Germline lookup yields CDR1 SGHAT and CDR2 FQNNGV. CDR3: CASSLEGGLATYNEQFF. CDR3 coding DNA: TGTGCCAGCAGCTTAGAGGGGGGTCTAGCGACCTACAATGAGCAGTTCTTC.

The chain combines TRBV7-8 with TRBJ2-3, with D perhaps matching TRBD1 (6 bases). The V gene lost 2 bases and the J gene lost 5 bases, with 23 bases spanning the gap. The germline V gene has CDR1 SGHVS and CDR2 FQNEAQ. This CDR3 is built from 18 residues. The DNA of the CDR3 is TGTGCCAGCAGCTTAAGGTCCCCGGGGCAGGGGATAATAGATACGCAGTATTTT. Its translation: CASSLRSPGQGIIDTQYF.

The chain is built from TRBV6-1 and TRBJ2-3; TRBD1 agrees at 8 bases. Judging by the DNA end, TRBJ2-5 fits better; the J call may be wrong. CDR1 MNHNS and CDR2 SASEGT come from the germline V gene. The CDR3 has 14 amino acids. The CDR3 DNA sequence: TGTGCCAGCAGTACCAGGACAGGGTCAGAGACCCAGTACTTC. Translation gives CASSTRTGSETQYF.

Ten or more counts support this clonotype. This chain links TRBV5-6 with TRBJ2-5; maybe TRBD2 (5 bases). Germline V gives CDR1 SGHDT, CDR2 YYEEEE. This CDR3 contains 14 residues. Trimming stripped 0 bases from V and 2 bases from J, with 8 bases between. CDR3 protein: CASSLVRGQETQYF. Written as DNA, the CDR3 is TGTGCCAGCAGCTTGGTTCGGGGACAAGAGACCCAGTACTTC.

This rearrangement joins TRBV6-6 to TRBJ2-6, with D possibly called TRBD1 or TRBD2 (5 bases each). The J call may be incorrect, as the DNA end agrees better with TRBJ2-7. The CDR3 runs to 15 residues. CDR1 MNHNY and CDR2 SVGAGI come from the germline V gene (reference sequence). CDR3 protein: CASSYSGTADGEQYF. In DNA form, the CDR3 reads TGTGCCAGCAGTTACTCAGGGACGGCGGATGGCGAGCAGTACTTC.

The chain recombines TRBV7-2 with TRBJ2-7; either TRBD1 or TRBD2 may fit D (6 bases each). Matching the DNA end better, TRBJ2-1 makes the J call doubtful. Germline-derived CDR1 and CDR2 are SGHTA and FQGNSA. The CDR3 length is 18 residues. In DNA form, the CDR3 reads TGTGCCAGCAGCTTAGTAGGGGGGCCTATGGGCCTGTACAATGAGCAGTTCTTC. This sequence encodes CASSLVGGPMGLYNEQFF.

The J gene is TRBJ2-1, the V gene TRBV7-3, with TRBD1 as a possible D gene (5 bases). The CDR3 is 16 residues long. Germline V gene data show CDR1 as SGHTA and CDR2 as FQGTGA. V lost 1 base to trimming and J lost 5 bases, with 15 bases between them. Written as DNA, the CDR3 is TGTGCCAGCAGCTTAAAGGGGTACGGGTGGGACAATGAGCAGTTCTTC. Residues: CASSLKGYGWDNEQFF.

This clonotype appeared many times. This sequence joins TRBV28 and TRBJ2-5, with unresolved D. V lost 3 bases to trimming and J lost 4 bases, with 12 bases between them. There are 14 residues in the CDR3. Germline loops: CDR1 MDHEN, CDR2 SYDVKM. The chain's CDR3 is CASSLVGKRETQYF. DNA of the CDR3: TGTGCCAGCAGTTTGGTAGGGAAGCGAGAGACCCAGTACTTC.

Regarding this clonotype: Without the conserved terminal phenylalanine or tryptophan, this CDR3 likely stems from a read error. No DNA is shown, since the ends of the CDR3 on it are uncertain; the CDR3 is the one TCRdb lists. V is TRBV12-3 or TRBV12-4 and J is TRBJ2-5; the D call of TRBD1 is as the table states it, not checked on the DNA. The CDR3 is made up of 16 amino acids, end residues included. The CDR3 sequence is CASSQTGRDYGYTFGS.

The chain couples TRBV4-2 to TRBJ2-1, with TRBD2 matching over 11 bases. The J segment lost 3 bases and the V segment lost 1 base, leaving 2 bases of the junction unmatched. CDR1 and CDR2 from the germline V gene are LGHNA and YNFKEQ. The CDR3 loop spans 16 amino acids. The CDR3 DNA reads TGTGCCAGCAGCCAAGCTGGGACTAGCGGCTACAATGAGCAGTTCTTC. Its translation is CASSQAGTSGYNEQFF.

J is TRBJ1-5 and V is TRBV5-6, with D unresolved. The germline V gene has CDR1 SGHDT and CDR2 YYEEEE. This CDR3 spans 14 amino acids. The ends were cut back, 1 base at V and 0 bases at J, with 5 bases in the middle. The CDR3 coding sequence is TGTGCCAGCAGCTTGTGGAGTAGCAATCAGCCCCAGCATTTT. This translates into CASSLWSSNQPQHF.

The CDR3 DNA follows: TGTGCCAGCAGCGGTAGCGGGAGTGCAGATACGCAGTATTTT. Its protein is CASSGSGSADTQYF. This sequence joins TRBV7-3 and TRBJ2-3; 9 bases fit TRBD2. CDR3 length: 14 amino acids. Germline V gene lookup returns CDR1 SGHTA and CDR2 FQGTGA. V shed 5 bases and J 4 bases; nucleotides not matched to a gene: 4.

This clonotype was seen repeatedly, ten times or more. This rearrangement joins TRBV5-4 to TRBJ2-5; D is possibly TRBD1 (6 bases). The V end lost 1 base, the J end lost 5 bases, and 15 bases lay between the germline ends. Per the germline V gene, CDR1 is SGHNT and CDR2 is YYREEE (reference sequence). This CDR3 has 15 amino acids. The chain's CDR3 is CASSLTTGSTETQYF. For the CDR3, the DNA is TGTGCCAGCAGCTTGACGACAGGTAGCACGGAGACCCAGTACTTC.

V is TRBV7-2 and J is TRBJ1-4; 11 bases agree with TRBD1. This CDR3 contains 16 residues. V shed 1 base, J shed 7 bases, and the junction held 5 bases outside the gene matches. Per germline, CDR1 SGHTA and CDR2 FQGNSA. CDR3 coding DNA: TGTGCCAGCAGCTTAGGGACAGGGGGCGCGGGTGAAAAACTGTTTTTT. Protein: CASSLGTGGAGEKLFF.

This clonotype showed up just a few times. The V gene is TRBV7-3, the J gene TRBJ2-6, with D perhaps matching TRBD1 or TRBD2 (5 bases each). This CDR3 spans 19 amino acids. V dropped 2 bases and J dropped 0 bases, with 17 bases sitting between them. Per the germline V gene, CDR1 is SGHTA and CDR2 is FQGTGA. The CDR3 DNA is TGTGCCAGCAGCTTATCCATAGGGGAGCAGATCTCTGGGGCCAACGTCCTGACTTTC. This translates into CASSLSIGEQISGANVLTF.

The chain joins TRBV11-3 to TRBJ2-5; D is uncertain. V was trimmed by 5 bases and J by 5 bases, leaving 12 bases between them. The CDR3 totals 13 residues. Germline V lookup: CDR1 SGHNT, CDR2 YENEEA. The CDR3 here is CASSKQAQETQYF. The CDR3 DNA is TGTGCCAGCAGCAAACAAGCCCAGGAGACCCAGTACTTC.